This T cell receptor beta chain was profiled in a study of blood T cell repertoires in COVID-19. Study details: Italy, Spain and the United States were the sources of the convalescent and acute COVID-19 samples. Nucleic acid was either cDNA or gDNA, and it came from T cells, B-cell-depleted T cells, or PBMCs.

Germline V CDR1 and CDR2: MDHEN, SYDVKM. This CDR3 contains 14 residues. With V trimmed by 4 bases and J by 7 bases, 7 bases remained unmatched. Original handling: Reference gene primer amplification yielded estimated nucleated cell counts. Clones were sequenced by immunoSEQ multiplex PCR, and TCRdb holds only the in-frame ones, with some missing. The DNA was the basis for D and trimming; V, J and clone size are from that table. The profile shows 350,000 to 400,000 clones, around 87% of them singletons. The chain joins TRBV28 to TRBJ2-7; 10 bases align to TRBD2. The TCR was taken from a man aged 18 to 30 with active or convalescent COVID-19. Sequencing was carried out using peripheral blood. The CDR3 region is CASSYGLAEREQYF. The CDR3 DNA reads TGTGCCAGCAGTTATGGACTAGCGGAGAGGGAGCAGTACTTC.